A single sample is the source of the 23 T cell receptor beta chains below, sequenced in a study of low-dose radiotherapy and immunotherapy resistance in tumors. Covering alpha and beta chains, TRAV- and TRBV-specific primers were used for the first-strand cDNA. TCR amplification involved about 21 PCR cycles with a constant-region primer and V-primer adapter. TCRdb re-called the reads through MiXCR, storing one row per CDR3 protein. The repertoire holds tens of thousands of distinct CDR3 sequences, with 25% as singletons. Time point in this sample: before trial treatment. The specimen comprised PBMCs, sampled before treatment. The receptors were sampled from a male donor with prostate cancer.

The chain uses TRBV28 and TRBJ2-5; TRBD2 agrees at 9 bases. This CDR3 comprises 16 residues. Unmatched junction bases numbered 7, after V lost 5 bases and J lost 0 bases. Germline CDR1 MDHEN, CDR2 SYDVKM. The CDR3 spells CASSPSGRPHQETQYF. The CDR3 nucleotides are TGTGCCAGCAGTCCCAGCGGGAGGCCGCACCAAGAGACCCAGTACTTC.

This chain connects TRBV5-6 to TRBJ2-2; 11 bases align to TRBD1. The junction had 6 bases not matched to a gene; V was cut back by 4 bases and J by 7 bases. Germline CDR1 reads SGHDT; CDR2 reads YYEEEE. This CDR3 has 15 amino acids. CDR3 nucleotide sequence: TGTGCCAGCAGCCCCGGGACAGGGGGGCACGGGGAGCTGTTTTTT. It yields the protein CASSPGTGGHGELFF.

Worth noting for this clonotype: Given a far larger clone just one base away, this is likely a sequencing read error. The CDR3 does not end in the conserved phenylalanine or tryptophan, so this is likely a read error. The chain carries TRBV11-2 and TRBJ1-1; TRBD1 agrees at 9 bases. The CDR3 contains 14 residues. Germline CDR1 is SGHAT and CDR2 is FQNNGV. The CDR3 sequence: CASSQGQGLTEAFL. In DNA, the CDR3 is TGCGCCAGCAGCCAGGGACAGGGACTCACTGAAGCTTTCCTT.

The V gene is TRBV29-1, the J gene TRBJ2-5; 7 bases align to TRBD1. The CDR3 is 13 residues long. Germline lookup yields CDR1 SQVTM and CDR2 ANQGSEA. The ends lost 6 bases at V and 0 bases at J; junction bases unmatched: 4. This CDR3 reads CSVVQGNQETQYF. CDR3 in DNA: TGCAGCGTCGTACAGGGGAACCAAGAGACCCAGTACTTC. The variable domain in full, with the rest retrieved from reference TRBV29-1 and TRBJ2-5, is SAVISQKPSRDICQRGTSLTIQCQVDSQVTMMFWYRQQPGQSLTLIATANQGSEATYESGFVIDKFPISRPNLTFSTLTVSNMSPEDSSIYLCSVVQGNQETQYFGPGTRLLVL.

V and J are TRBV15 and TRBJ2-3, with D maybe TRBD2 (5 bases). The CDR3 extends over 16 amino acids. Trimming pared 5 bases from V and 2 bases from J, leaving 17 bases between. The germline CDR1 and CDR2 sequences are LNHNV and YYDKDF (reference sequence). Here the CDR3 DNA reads TGTGCCACCAGCTCCCGAAAAAGCGGATCCACAGATACGCAGTATTTT. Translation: CATSSRKSGSTDTQYF. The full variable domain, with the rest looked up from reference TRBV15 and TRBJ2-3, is DAMVIQNPRYQVTQFGKPVTLSCSQTLNHNVMYWYQQKSSQAPKLLFHYYDKDFNNEADTPDNFQSRRPNTSFCFLDIRSPGLGDTAMYLCATSSRKSGSTDTQYFGPGTRLTVL.

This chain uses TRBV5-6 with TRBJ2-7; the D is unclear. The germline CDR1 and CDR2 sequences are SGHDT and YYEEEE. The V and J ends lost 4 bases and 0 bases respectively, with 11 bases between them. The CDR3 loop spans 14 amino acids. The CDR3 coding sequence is TGTGCCAGCAGCACCGGGTGGAGCTCCTACGAGCAGTACTTC. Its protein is CASSTGWSSYEQYF.

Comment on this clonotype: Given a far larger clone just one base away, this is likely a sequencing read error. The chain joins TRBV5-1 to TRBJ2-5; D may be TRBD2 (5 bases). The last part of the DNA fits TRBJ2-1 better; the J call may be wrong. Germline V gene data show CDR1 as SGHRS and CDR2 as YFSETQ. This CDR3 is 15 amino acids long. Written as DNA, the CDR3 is TGCGCCAGCAGGGTAGCGAGGATGACCTACAATGAGCAGTTCTTC. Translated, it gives CASRVARMTYNEQFF.

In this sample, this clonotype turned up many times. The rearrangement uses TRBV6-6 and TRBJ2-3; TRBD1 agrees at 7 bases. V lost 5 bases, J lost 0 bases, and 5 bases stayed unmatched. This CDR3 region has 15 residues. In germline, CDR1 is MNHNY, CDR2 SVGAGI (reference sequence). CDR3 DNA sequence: TGTGCCAGCAGTGACAGGGCCGCTAGCACAGATACGCAGTATTTT. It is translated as CASSDRAASTDTQYF.

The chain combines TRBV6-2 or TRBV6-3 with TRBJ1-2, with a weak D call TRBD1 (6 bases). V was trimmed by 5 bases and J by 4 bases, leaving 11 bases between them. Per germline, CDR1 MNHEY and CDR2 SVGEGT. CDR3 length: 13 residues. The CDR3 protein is CASSDGGAYGYTF. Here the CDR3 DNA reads TGTGCCAGCAGTGACGGGGGCGCCTATGGCTACACCTTC.

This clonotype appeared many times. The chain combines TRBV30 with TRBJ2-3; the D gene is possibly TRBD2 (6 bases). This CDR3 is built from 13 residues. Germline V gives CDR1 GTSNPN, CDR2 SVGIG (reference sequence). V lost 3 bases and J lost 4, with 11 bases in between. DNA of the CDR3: TGTGCCTGGAGCCCCGGGGGTCCAGATACGCAGTATTTT. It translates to CAWSPGGPDTQYF.

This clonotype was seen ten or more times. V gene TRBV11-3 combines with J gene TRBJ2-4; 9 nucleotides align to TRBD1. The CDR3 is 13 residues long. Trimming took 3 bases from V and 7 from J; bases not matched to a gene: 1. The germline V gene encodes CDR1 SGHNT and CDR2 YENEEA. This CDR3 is CASSFGQGNIQYF. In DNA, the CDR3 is TGTGCCAGCAGCTTCGGACAGGGGAACATTCAGTACTTC. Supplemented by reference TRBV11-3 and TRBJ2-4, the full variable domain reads EAGVVQSPRYKIIEKKQPVAFWCNPISGHNTLYWYLQNLGQGPELLIRYENEEAVDDSQLPKDRFSAERLKGVDSTLKIQPAELGDSAVYLCASSFGQGNIQYFGAGTRLSVL.

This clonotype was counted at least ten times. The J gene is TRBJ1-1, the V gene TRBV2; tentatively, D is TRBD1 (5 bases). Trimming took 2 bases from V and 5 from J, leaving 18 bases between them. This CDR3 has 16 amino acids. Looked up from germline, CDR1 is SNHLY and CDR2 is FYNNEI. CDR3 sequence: CASSERGLKSGTEAFF. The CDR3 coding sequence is TGTGCCAGCAGTGAAAGGGGACTAAAATCGGGTACTGAAGCTTTCTTT.

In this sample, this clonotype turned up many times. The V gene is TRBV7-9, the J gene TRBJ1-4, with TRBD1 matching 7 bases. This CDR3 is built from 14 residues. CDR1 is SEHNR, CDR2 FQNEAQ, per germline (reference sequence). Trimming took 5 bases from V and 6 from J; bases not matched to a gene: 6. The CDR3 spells CASSADRMDEKLFF. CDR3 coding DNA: TGTGCCAGCAGCGCGGACAGGATGGATGAAAAACTGTTTTTT.

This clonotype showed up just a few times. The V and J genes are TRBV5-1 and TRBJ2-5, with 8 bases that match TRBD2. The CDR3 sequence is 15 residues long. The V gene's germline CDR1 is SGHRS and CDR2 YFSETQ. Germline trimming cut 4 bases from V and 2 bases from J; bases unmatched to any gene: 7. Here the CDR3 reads CASSPPGGRQETQYF. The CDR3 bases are TGCGCCAGCAGCCCCCCGGGAGGGCGGCAAGAGACCCAGTACTTC. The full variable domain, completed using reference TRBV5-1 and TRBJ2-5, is KAGVTQTPRYLIKTRGQQVTLSCSPISGHRSVSWYQQTPGQGLQFLFEYFSETQRNKGNFPGRFSGRQFSNSRSEMNVSTLELGDSALYLCASSPPGGRQETQYFGPGTRLLVL.

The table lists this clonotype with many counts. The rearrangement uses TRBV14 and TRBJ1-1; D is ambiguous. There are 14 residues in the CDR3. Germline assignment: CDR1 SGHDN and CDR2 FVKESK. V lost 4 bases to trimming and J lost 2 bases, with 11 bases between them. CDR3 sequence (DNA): TGTGCCAGCAGCCTTCTTGGGTACAACACTGAAGCTTTCTTT. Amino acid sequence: CASSLLGYNTEAFF.

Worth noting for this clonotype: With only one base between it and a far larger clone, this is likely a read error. CDR3 DNA sequence: TGTGCCAGCAGCGGAGGGTTCGACTCCTACGAGCAGTACTTC. Translating gives CASSGGFDSYEQYF. The chain combines TRBV6-6 with TRBJ2-7; D possibly corresponds to TRBD2 (6 bases). CDR3 length: 14 amino acids. V lost 6 bases to trimming and J lost 0 bases, with 12 bases between them. Germline assignment: CDR1 MNHNY and CDR2 SVGAGI (reference sequence).

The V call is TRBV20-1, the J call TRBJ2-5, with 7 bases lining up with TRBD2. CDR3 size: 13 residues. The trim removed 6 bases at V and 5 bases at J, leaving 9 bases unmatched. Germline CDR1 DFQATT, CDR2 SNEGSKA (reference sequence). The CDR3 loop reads CSARTSRGETQYF. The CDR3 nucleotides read TGCAGTGCAAGGACTAGTCGGGGGGAGACCCAGTACTTC.

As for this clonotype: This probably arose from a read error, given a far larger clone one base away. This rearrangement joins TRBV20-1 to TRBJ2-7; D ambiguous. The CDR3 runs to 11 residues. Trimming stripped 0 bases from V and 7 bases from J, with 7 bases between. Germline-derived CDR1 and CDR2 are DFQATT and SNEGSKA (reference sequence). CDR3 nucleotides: TGCAGTGCTAGAGATAGGAGTGAGCAGTACTTC. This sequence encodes CSARDRSEQYF.

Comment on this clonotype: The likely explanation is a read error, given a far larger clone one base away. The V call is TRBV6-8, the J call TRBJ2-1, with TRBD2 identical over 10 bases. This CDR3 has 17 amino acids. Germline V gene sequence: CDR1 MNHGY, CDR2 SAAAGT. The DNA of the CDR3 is TGTGCCAGCGGGGGGAGCGGGAGGGCCGGGTCCTACAATGAGCAGATCTTC. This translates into CASGGSGRAGSYNEQIF.

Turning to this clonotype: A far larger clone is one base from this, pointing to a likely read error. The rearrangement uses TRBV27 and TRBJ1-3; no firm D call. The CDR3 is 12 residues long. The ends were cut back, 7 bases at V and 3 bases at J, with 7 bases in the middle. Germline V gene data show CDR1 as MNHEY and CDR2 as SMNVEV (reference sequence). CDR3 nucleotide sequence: TGTGCCAGCAAGTTTTTTGGAAACACCATATATTTT. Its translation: CASKFFGNTIYF.

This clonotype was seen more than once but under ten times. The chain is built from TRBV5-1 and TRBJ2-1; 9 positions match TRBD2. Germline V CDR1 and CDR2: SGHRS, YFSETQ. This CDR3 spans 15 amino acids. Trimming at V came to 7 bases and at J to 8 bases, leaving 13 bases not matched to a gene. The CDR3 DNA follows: TGCGCCAGCGGGGGTAGCGGGAGCGATACGTATGAGCAGTTCTTC. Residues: CASGGSGSDTYEQFF.

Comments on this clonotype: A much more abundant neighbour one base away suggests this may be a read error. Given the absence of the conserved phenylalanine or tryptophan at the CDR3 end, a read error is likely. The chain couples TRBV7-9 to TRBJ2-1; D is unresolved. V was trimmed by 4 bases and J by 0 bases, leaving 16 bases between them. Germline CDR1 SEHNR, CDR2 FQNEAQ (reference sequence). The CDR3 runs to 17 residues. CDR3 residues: CASSSQLTAVSYNEQFY. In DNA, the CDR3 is TGTGCCAGCAGCTCGCAATTGACTGCTGTCTCCTACAATGAGCAGTTCTAC.

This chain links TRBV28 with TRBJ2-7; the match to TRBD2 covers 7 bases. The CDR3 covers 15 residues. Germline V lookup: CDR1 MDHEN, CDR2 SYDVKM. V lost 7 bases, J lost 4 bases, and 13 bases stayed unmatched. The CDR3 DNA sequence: TGTGCCAGCACCAACGGCGGGAGAGGTTTTTACGAGCAGTACTTC. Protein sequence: CASTNGGRGFYEQYF.